The rows below give T cell receptor beta chains drawn from one sample of a study of T cells in Graves' hyperthyroidism and ophthalmopathy. Via MiXCR, TCRdb re-called the multiplex PCR reads, giving one row per CDR3 protein. This sample yields more than 300,000 distinct CDR3 sequences, of which approximately 17% are seen a single time; around 40% belongs to the top ten. Specimen: blood. Receptor source: a man aged 18 to 29 with Graves' ophthalmopathy. Each CDR3 is given with its conserved first and last residue.

>TRBJ1-5|TRBV27
CASSLRYYQPQHF
>TRBJ1-1|TRBV3-1
CASSQAGGDTEAFF
>TRBJ2-2|TRBV6-1
CASNSVLGGYYGELFF
>TRBJ1-2|TRBV9
CASSSRDRDPNYGYTF
>TRBJ2-3|TRBV20-1
CSAFAPGQGTPDTQYF
>TRBJ2-1|TRBV11-2
CASSFLTSGNFNEQFF
>TRBJ2-7|TRBV2
CASKDRIYEQYF
>TRBJ2-3|TRBV28
CASRTGWEDTQYF
>TRBJ1-2|TRBV5-1
CASSLIPPGQGWNYGYTF
>TRBJ2-6|TRBV3-1
CASSQVSQTSGANVLTF
>TRBJ2-1|TRBV7-9
CASSPGSGGPPFF
>TRBJ2-3|TRBV9
CASSPDARGAADTQYF
>TRBJ2-3|TRBV28
CATHLPDTQYF
>TRBJ1-2|TRBV29-1
CSARQGRGYTF
>TRBJ2-7|TRBV12-5
CASGLDRGYEQYF
>TRBJ2-1|TRBV6-5
CASSYSDGGNYNEQFF
>TRBJ1-6|TRBV20-1
CSARPAGQLNSPLHF
>TRBJ2-5|TRBV6-5
CASSYRDREETQYF
>TRBJ1-4|TRBV2
CASSDRRDRAKLFF
>TRBJ1-1|TRBV18
CASAQTAVNTEAFF
>TRBJ1-2|TRBV2
CASSVEGAGGYTF